This T cell receptor beta chain was documented in a study of cytomegalovirus exposure and HLA in healthy donors. Study background: Out of about 360 genotyped donors, about 81% belonged to the Caucasian-associated ancestry cluster. Findings and caveats of the study: Reported findings show TCR beta sequences accurately forecast HLA-A and HLA-B alleles in most subjects. Indistinguishable V segments, including TRBV6-2 and TRBV6-3, were excluded.

Comment on this clone: Its antigen is currently unknown.

Primers included in the PCR were 60 Vbeta and 13 Jbeta primers. Libraries were prepared by immunoSEQ multiplex PCR; TCRdb keeps only in-frame clonotypes and omits some of them. Counted here are about 130,000 clones, roughly four fifths occurring once; the ten biggest clones make up 3.6%. This CDR3 has 21 amino acids. Trimming removed 1 base from V and 0 bases from J, with 25 bases in between. The germline gives CDR1 KGHSH, CDR2 LQKENI. The sequence was obtained from a woman aged 40 to 55 in good health and CMV-seropositive. V is TRBV18 and J is TRBJ2-1; D is perhaps TRBD2 (8 bases). The sample taken for sequencing was PBMCs. CDR3 protein: CASSPRREGATLADSYNEQFF. DNA for the CDR3: TGTGCCAGCTCACCACGCCGGGAGGGGGCTACTCTAGCGGACTCCTACAATGAGCAGTTCTTC.